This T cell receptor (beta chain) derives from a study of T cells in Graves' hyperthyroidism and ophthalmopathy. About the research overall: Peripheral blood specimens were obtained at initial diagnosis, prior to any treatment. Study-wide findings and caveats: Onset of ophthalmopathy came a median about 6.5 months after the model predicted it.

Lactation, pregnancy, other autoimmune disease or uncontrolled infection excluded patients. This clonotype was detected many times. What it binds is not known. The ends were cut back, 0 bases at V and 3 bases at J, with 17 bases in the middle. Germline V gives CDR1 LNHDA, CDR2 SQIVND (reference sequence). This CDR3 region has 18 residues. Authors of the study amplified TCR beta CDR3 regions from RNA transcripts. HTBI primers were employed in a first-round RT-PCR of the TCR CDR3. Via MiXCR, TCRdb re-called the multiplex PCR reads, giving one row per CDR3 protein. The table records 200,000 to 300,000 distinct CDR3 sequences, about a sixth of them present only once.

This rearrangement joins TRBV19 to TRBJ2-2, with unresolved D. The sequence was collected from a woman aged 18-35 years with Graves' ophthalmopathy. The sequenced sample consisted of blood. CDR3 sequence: CASSIEGRPQTYTGELFF. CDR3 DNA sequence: TGTGCCAGTAGTATAGAAGGACGGCCCCAAACCTACACCGGGGAGCTGTTTTTT.